Listed below are T cell receptor beta chains from one sample, sequenced in a study of shared clonotypes between healthy human individuals. The method was immunoSEQ multiplex PCR; TCRdb's version includes in-frame clones alone and lacks a portion of them. The sample holds about 300,000 clones; over 65% are singletons and the top ten take approximately 10%. Sample: memory CD4+ T cells sorted from blood. The receptor source for this set is a young man in good health. Each CDR3 is given with its conserved first and last residue. A D gene is named only where the DNA matches it firmly. The listing skips clone size in some rows; elsewhere it reads once, few, many or a size class.

d_call,v_call,clone_size,j_call,cdr3_nt,cdr3_aa
NA,TRBV6-1,NA,TRBJ2-1,TGTGCCAGCAGTGACATAGCCAATGAGCAGTTCTTC,CASSDIANEQFF
TRBD2,TRBV5-4,few,TRBJ2-7,TGTGCCAGCACGCCCGCTAGCGGGGCCGACTACGAGCAGTACTTC,CASTPASGADYEQYF
NA,TRBV19,NA,TRBJ1-5,TGTGCCAGTAGAGGATCAGGGACCAACAATCAGCCCCAGCATTTT,CASRGSGTNNQPQHF
TRBD2,TRBV13,NA,TRBJ2-1,TGTGCCAGCAGCTTATTTGTACTAGCGGGAGGAGGGGGGCACTACAATGAGCAGTTCTTC,CASSLFVLAGGGGHYNEQFF
TRBD2,TRBV29-1,NA,TRBJ2-7,TGCAGCGGCCATACCGGGACCGGGGGGGAGCAGTACTTC,CSGHTGTGGEQYF
TRBD2,TRBV19,NA,TRBJ2-2,TGTGCCAGTACCGCGACTAGCGGGACGAGTATGGGTAGGACCGGGGAGCTGTTTTTT,CASTATSGTSMGRTGELFF
TRBD2,TRBV27,few,TRBJ2-7,TGTGCCAGCAGCCGACTAGCGGGAGTTCGCGAGCAGTACTTC,CASSRLAGVREQYF
TRBD1,TRBV19,many,TRBJ1-5,TGTGCCAGTAGGGGGACAGGGGGCTGGGATCAGCCCCAGCATTTT,CASRGTGGWDQPQHF
TRBD2,TRBV6-1,few,TRBJ2-3,TGTGCCAGCAGTGGGCTAGCGGGAGTGGGGGTGGGCACAGATACGCAGTATTTT,CASSGLAGVGVGTDTQYF
NA,TRBV9,NA,TRBJ1-4,TGTGCCAGCAGCCCCCGACAGTCAATTAATGAAAAACTGTTTTTT,CASSPRQSINEKLFF
NA,TRBV19,once,TRBJ1-5,TGTGCCAGTAGTATCCCCCACAGGGAAGTCAATCAGCCCCAGCATTTT,CASSIPHREVNQPQHF
TRBD1,TRBV2,once,TRBJ2-1,TGTGCCACCTCCCGGGACAGGACCTACAATGAGCAGTTCTTC,CATSRDRTYNEQFF
NA,TRBV28,NA,TRBJ2-7,TGTGCCAGCAGTCTCAACCGGGACTTCTCCTACGAGCAGTACTTC,CASSLNRDFSYEQYF
NA,TRBV7-7,NA,TRBJ2-5,TGTGCCAGCAGCCGATGGCTAGAGACCCAGTACTTC,CASSRWLETQYF
NA,TRBV5-4,NA,TRBJ2-3,TGTGCCAGCAGCACAGAACCGACAGATACGCAGTATTTT,CASSTEPTDTQYF
NA,TRBV15,NA,TRBJ2-7,TGTGCCACCAAGGGGAGGGCAGGGGCCGGCGAGCAGTACTTC,CATKGRAGAGEQYF
TRBD1,TRBV10-2,many,TRBJ1-5,TGCGCCAGCAGTGACAGGGGGAATCAGCCCCAGCATTTT,CASSDRGNQPQHF
TRBD2,TRBV28,NA,TRBJ2-7,TGTGCCAGCAGCGTAGCGGGAGCGTCCTACGAGCAGTACTTC,CASSVAGASYEQYF
TRBD2,TRBV27,NA,TRBJ2-1,TGTGCCAGCAGTCCCTGGGGACTAGCGGGGCACAATGAGCAGTTCTTC,CASSPWGLAGHNEQFF
NA,TRBV6-1,NA,TRBJ1-1,TGTGCCAGCAGTGATTCGTGGAACACTGAAGCTTTCTTT,CASSDSWNTEAFF
TRBD2,TRBV19,NA,TRBJ2-7,TGTGCCAGTAGTATTAGGTTAGCGGGAGGGCCAAGACCCTACGAGCAGTACTTC,CASSIRLAGGPRPYEQYF
NA,TRBV7-9,few,TRBJ2-5,TGTGCCAGCAGCTCGGGGACTCTCCAAGAGACCCAGTACTTC,CASSSGTLQETQYF
TRBD1,TRBV7-9,NA,TRBJ1-1,TGTGCCAGCAGCGGAACAGGGGCCGCGAACACTGAAGCTTTCTTT,CASSGTGAANTEAFF
TRBD1,TRBV29-1,NA,TRBJ2-7,TGCAGCGTTCAACCGGGACAGGGGTTTAGCACCTACGAGCAGTACTTC,CSVQPGQGFSTYEQYF
NA,TRBV19,NA,TRBJ2-2,TGTGCCAGTCTCCCGGTAGGGGGGAACACCGGGGAGCTGTTTTTT,CASLPVGGNTGELFF
NA,TRBV30,NA,TRBJ2-7,TGTGCCTGGATCCCATCCGGGAAACCCTACGAGCAGTACTTC,CAWIPSGKPYEQYF
NA,TRBV4-1,NA,TRBJ2-3,TGCGCCAGCAGCCAAGACGCGCCAGGTCCCGATACGCAGTATTTT,CASSQDAPGPDTQYF
TRBD2,TRBV7-9,NA,TRBJ2-4,TGTGCCAGCAGCTTAGGGGTAGGGAGGGAAAACATTCAGTACTTC,CASSLGVGRENIQYF
TRBD2,TRBV28,NA,TRBJ2-7,TGTGCCAGCAGTTTAGGACTAGCGGGGACGACAGCCTACGAGCAGTACTTC,CASSLGLAGTTAYEQYF
NA,TRBV29-1,NA,TRBJ1-1,TGCAGCGTTAACGCCCCTGGGGGGGCGGGCACTGAAGCTTTCTTT,CSVNAPGGAGTEAFF
NA,TRBV2,NA,TRBJ2-5,TGTGCCAGTCAAAGAGACACGGTCCGTCAAGAGACCCAGTACTTC,CASQRDTVRQETQYF
NA,TRBV15,NA,TRBJ1-5,TGTGCCACCAGCAGAGAGGACGGCAATCAGCCCCAGCATTTT,CATSREDGNQPQHF
NA,TRBV28,NA,TRBJ2-7,TGTGCCAGCAGCAATCTCGACAGCTCCTACGAGCAGTACTTC,CASSNLDSSYEQYF
NA,TRBV7-6,once,TRBJ1-4,TGTGCCAGCAGCCGAGGACTGACACCCGTCGGTAATGAAAAACTGTTTTTT,CASSRGLTPVGNEKLFF
NA,TRBV5-1,NA,TRBJ1-1,TGCGCCAGCAGCTTGTCTGTTGTGACTGTGAACACTGAAGCTTTCTTT,CASSLSVVTVNTEAFF
NA,TRBV6-5,once,TRBJ2-7,TGTGCCAGCAGTTACTCGTATGGGGGTGCCTACGAGCAGTACTTC,CASSYSYGGAYEQYF
NA,TRBV10-3,NA,TRBJ2-2,TGTGCCATCGCCCCAGGGGCGAACACCGGGGAGCTGTTTTTT,CAIAPGANTGELFF
NA,TRBV6-1,NA,TRBJ1-2,TGTGCCAGCAGTGAACTGGGGACCTATGGCTACACCTTC,CASSELGTYGYTF
NA,TRBV5-8,NA,TRBJ1-4,TGTGCCAGCAGCTTGGGTTTGACAGGCTTCAATGAAAAACTGTTTTTT,CASSLGLTGFNEKLFF
NA,TRBV2,NA,TRBJ1-4,TGTGCCAGCCGAGTGAACCTGGGGGAAAAACTGTTTTTT,CASRVNLGEKLFF
TRBD2,TRBV19,once,TRBJ2-3,TGTGCCACGTCTAGCGGGAGATTGACAGATACGCAGTATTTT,CATSSGRLTDTQYF
NA,TRBV15,NA,TRBJ2-1,TGTGCCACCAGCAGAGATCTGGGGTACAATGAGCAGTTCTTC,CATSRDLGYNEQFF
TRBD1,TRBV5-1,NA,TRBJ2-3,TGCGCCAGCAGCGCGACAGGGGGCTGGGCAGATACGCAGTATTTT,CASSATGGWADTQYF